The 11 T cell receptor beta chains reported below all come from one sample, sequenced in a study of metastatic and nonmetastatic thyroid tumors. None of the patients had undergone any treatment ahead of thyroid surgery. Using MiXCR, TCRdb re-called clones from the PCR reads. The data show tens of thousands of clones, with just under 15% seen just once and roughly 3.9% held by the top ten. The specimen was blood. The source is a female donor with papillary thyroid cancer or a benign thyroid nodule (not recorded which). Some clones in this sample may be carry-over from other donors' samples.

About this clone: A clone one base away is much larger, so this may be a read error. Other DNA sequences in this sample translate to the same CDR3. The chain couples TRBV15 to TRBJ2-3; D might be TRBD1 (5 bases). The CDR3 loop spans 12 amino acids. CDR1 and CDR2 (germline): LNHNV, YYDKDF (reference sequence). The CDR3 bases are TGTGCCACCAGCAGCCCGACAGATACTCAGTATTTT. It encodes CATSSPTDTQYF.

This clone was found a few times. This chain joins TRBV6-1 and TRBJ2-7, with TRBD2 matching over 13 bases. CDR1 and CDR2 (germline): MNHNS, SASEGT. The CDR3 totals 15 residues. J was trimmed by 5 bases and V by 5 bases; bases with no gene match: 6. CDR3 loop: CASSTLAGGPNEQYF. The CDR3 DNA reads TGTGCCAGCAGTACACTAGCGGGAGGGCCAAACGAGCAGTACTTC.

This chain uses TRBV28 with TRBJ2-7; possible D gene TRBD1, 7 bases. The CDR3 spans 16 residues. Germline CDR1 reads MDHEN; CDR2 reads SYDVKM. The V and J ends lost 5 bases and 10 bases respectively, with 27 bases between them. The CDR3 DNA follows: TGTGCCAGCAGTGACCGAGGGGCAGGGGGGCTCTACTATCAGTACTTC. Protein: CASSDRGAGGLYYQYF.

This clone was seen many times. The chain recombines TRBV27 with TRBJ1-1, with D possibly being TRBD1 (6 bases). CDR3 length equals 18 residues. Trimming shortened V by 0 bases and J by 0 bases, and 17 bases separated the two germline ends. Germline V gives CDR1 MNHEY, CDR2 SMNVEV (reference sequence). CDR3 sequence reads: CASSLSMGAGELNTEAFF. In DNA, the CDR3 is TGTGCCAGCAGTTTATCAATGGGGGCGGGGGAGCTGAACACTGAAGCTTTCTTT.

This clone came up many times. V usage is TRBV28 and J usage is TRBJ2-5, with D hard to call. CDR1 and CDR2 from the germline V gene are MDHEN and SYDVKM. There are 12 residues in the CDR3. The V and J ends lost 7 bases and 0 bases respectively, with 6 bases between them. CDR3 sequence (DNA): TGTGCCAGCACAGACAACCAAGAGACCCAGTACTTC. Protein sequence: CASTDNQETQYF.

This clone was observed at least ten times. This rearrangement joins TRBV19 to TRBJ1-1; tentatively, D is TRBD1 (6 bases). CDR3 length equals 14 residues. V lost 6 bases and J 3 bases, leaving 14 bases between the germline ends. Germline V gene sequence: CDR1 LNHDA, CDR2 SQIVND (reference sequence). CDR3 sequence reads: CASRMGGWDTEAFF. DNA for the CDR3: TGTGCCAGTAGGATGGGGGGCTGGGACACTGAAGCTTTCTTT.

This clone was counted ten times or more. Different DNA sequences within this sample yield the same CDR3. V and J are TRBV18 and TRBJ1-1, with D tentatively TRBD1 (5 bases). Trimming removed 4 bases from V and 0 bases from J, with 18 bases in between. This CDR3 contains 17 residues. The germline V gene encodes CDR1 KGHSH and CDR2 LQKENI. This chain's CDR3 is CASSRRETGRMNTEAFF. CDR3 bases: TGTGCCAGCTCACGCAGGGAGACGGGGCGTATGAACACTGAAGCTTTCTTT.

This clone has a count of ten or more. The rearrangement uses TRBV6-1 and TRBJ1-5; D is uncertain. Trimming removed 7 bases from V and 1 base from J, with 11 bases in between. The length of the CDR3 is 14 residues. The germline V gene encodes CDR1 MNHNS and CDR2 SASEGT. Here the CDR3 reads CASTNDGSNQPQHF. Here the CDR3 DNA reads TGTGCCAGCACTAATGACGGAAGCAATCAGCCCCAGCATTTT.

This clone was seen many times. The chain joins TRBV30 to TRBJ2-7, with 10 nucleotides matching TRBD1. The CDR3 covers 13 residues. Per germline, CDR1 GTSNPN and CDR2 SVGIG (reference sequence). The V gene end was trimmed by 3 bases and the J gene end by 2 bases; junction bases not matched to a gene: 1. The CDR3 coding sequence is TGTGCCTGGAGGGGGACAGGGGCCTACGAGCAGTACTTC. This codes for CAWRGTGAYEQYF.

On this clone itself: Just one base apart from a much larger clone, this may be a read error. The chain uses TRBV3-1 and TRBJ1-1, with 9 bases that match TRBD1. Germline CDR1 LGHDT, CDR2 YNNKEL (reference sequence). V shed 3 bases and J 0 bases; nucleotides not matched to a gene: 8. This CDR3 spans 17 amino acids. CDR3 in DNA: TGTGCCAGCAGCCATCAACCGGGACAGGGAATGAACACTGAAGCTTTCTTT. Protein: CASSHQPGQGMNTEAFF.

This clone was found many times. The chain combines TRBV30 with TRBJ2-1; 10 bases match TRBD2. The trim removed 4 bases at V and 7 bases at J, leaving 13 bases unmatched. Germline CDR1 is GTSNPN and CDR2 is SVGIG (reference sequence). This CDR3 region has 16 residues. CDR3 DNA: TGTGCCTGGAAAGAGGCGACTAGCGGGCGGACGAATGAGCAGTTCTTC. This translates into CAWKEATSGRTNEQFF.